Given below is one T cell receptor beta chain in context. Which antigen it targets is not known. It has no much larger one-base neighbor in the sample; base qualities were not kept. Taken from the germline V gene, the CDR1 and CDR2 loops are MGHDK and SYGVNS. V loses 7 bases of germline sequence and J loses 5 bases, and the interval between the two ends is 18 bases. Its CDR3 holds 14 amino acids, cysteine through phenylalanine. Only CDR3 DNA is held: 42 bases, read in frame from base 1. The data are from a study of human versus mouse CDR3 diversity and MHC coevolution (dated by TCRdb to 2016 to 2017). As for the study more broadly: The immunoSEQ assay was reported to detect one in 200,000 T cells and to minimize multiplex PCR amplification bias. Valid reads per sample ranged from roughly 5.5 x 10^6 to 1.8 x 10^7 across mouse and human samples. Human naive CD4 T cell repertoires served as a reference for TCR selection on multiple MHC II alleles, compared against human-TCR-locus transgenic mice with single MHC II. The human cohort comprised three healthy volunteer blood donors, one aged 30 to 39, one aged 40 to 50 and one aged 60 to 69 at collection.

The QIAGEN blood and tissue kit was used to extract genomic DNA from sorted cells, and the DNA was quantified on a NanoDrop 1000. TCR alpha and beta chains were deep sequenced and quantified on the immunoSEQ platform using multiplex PCR of genomic DNA. Regarding the original processing steps: TCR sequences were annotated using IMGT gene and region definitions. As a stand-in for the preselection repertoire, out-of-frame rearrangements were used and set against in-frame clonotypes. Repertoire size was estimated with the iCHAO1 estimator supplied with the immunoSEQ platform. A Gini index, which is based on the Lorenz curve, was applied to in-frame amino acid clonotypes to measure clonal inequality. The intersect function of the R package tcR was used to count shared clonotypes, and the Jaccard index was used to score similarity. V, J and V-J usage frequencies went into a principal component analysis run with the R prcomp function, with no normalization applied. TCRdb's version of the immuneACCESS table is confined to in-frame rearrangements and falls short of the full clone set. An unresolved V gene accounts for under half of the shortfall where checked; the remainder is of unknown origin. Clone size and the V and J calls come from that table; the DNA yielded D and trimming. Recorded for this sample are 45,000 to 75,000 clones; roughly 93% of them occurred a single time. The top ten clones comprise under 20% of the sample.

Naive CD4 T cells, defined as CD45RO-negative and CD62L-positive, were isolated from PBMCs by fluorescence-activated cell sorting. About 52 ml of fresh peripheral blood was drawn per donor, and PBMCs were isolated by Ficoll density centrifugation. Cells were sorted on a FACSAria III instrument, and every sample had a purity above 85%. On the study overall, not on this receptor specifically: On average, humans had more CDR3 deletions and insertions than mice, indicating greater exonuclease and TdT activity. The largest TCR beta repertoire, 1.5 million to 2 million clonotypes, was estimated by iCHAO1 for humans, a finding likely attributable to selection by multiple MHC II molecules. Because human T cells were selected on about 6 MHC II alleles, repertoire diversity in humans and mice was not considered directly comparable. Among all the groups compared, the lowest clonal inequality scores came from most of the three human donors.

The receptor was isolated from a person in their sixties or seventies in good health. The receptor chain draws on TRBV25-1 and TRBJ2-7, with no confident D gene call. Sequencing was done on a sample of naive CD4+ T cells from blood. This sample's cell subset or site label indicates: CD45RO-negative CD62L-positive naive CD4 T cells. The bases read TGTGCCAGCACACCAGCAGGATCTTTAGACGAGCAGTACTTC. The translation is CASTPAGSLDEQYF.